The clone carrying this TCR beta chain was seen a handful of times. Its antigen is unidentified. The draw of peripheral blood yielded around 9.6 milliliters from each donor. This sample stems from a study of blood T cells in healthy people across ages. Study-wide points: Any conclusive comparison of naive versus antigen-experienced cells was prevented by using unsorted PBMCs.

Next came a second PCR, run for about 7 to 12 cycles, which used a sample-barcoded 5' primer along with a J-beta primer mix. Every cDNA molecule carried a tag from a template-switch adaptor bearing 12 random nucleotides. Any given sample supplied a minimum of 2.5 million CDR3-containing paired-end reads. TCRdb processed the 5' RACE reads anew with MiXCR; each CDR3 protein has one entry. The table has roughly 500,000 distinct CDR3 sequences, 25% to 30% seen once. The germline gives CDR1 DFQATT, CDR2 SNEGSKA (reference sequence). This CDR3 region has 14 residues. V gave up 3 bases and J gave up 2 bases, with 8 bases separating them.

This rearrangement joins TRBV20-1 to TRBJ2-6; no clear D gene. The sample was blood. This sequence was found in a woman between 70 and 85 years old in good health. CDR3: CSASVGTGANVLTF. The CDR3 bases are TGCAGTGCTAGTGTGGGAACTGGGGCCAACGTCCTGACTTTC.